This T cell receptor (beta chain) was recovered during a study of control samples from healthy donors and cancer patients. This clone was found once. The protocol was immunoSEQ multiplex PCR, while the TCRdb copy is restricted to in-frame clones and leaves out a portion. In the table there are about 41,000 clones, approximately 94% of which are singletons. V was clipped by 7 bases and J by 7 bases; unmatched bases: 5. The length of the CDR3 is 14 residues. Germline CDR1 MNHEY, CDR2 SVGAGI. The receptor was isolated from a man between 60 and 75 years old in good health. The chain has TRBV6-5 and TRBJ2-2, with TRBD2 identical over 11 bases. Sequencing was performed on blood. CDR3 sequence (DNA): TGTGCCAGCAAGACTAGCGGGACTGGCGGGGAGCTGTTTTTT. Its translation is CASKTSGTGGELFF.